These 2 T cell receptor beta chains share one sample of origin, sequenced in a study of early T cells in non-severe SARS-CoV-2 infection. MiXCR was run by TCRdb on the 5' RACE reads, yielding one entry per CDR3 protein. The profile shows tens of thousands of distinct CDR3 sequences, 12% of them singletons. Sequenced: whole blood. Receptors were obtained from an adult who was a healthcare worker with PCR-confirmed SARS-CoV-2 infection or an uninfected control (not recorded which).

The rearrangement joins TRBV7-8 to TRBJ1-6; 7 positions match TRBD1. This CDR3 contains 15 residues. Unmatched junction bases numbered 9, after V lost 5 bases and J lost 8 bases. Germline V CDR1 and CDR2: SGHVS, FQNEAQ. The CDR3 bases are TGTGCCAGCAGCCGAGACAGGGTACTTCATTCACCCCTCCACTTT. Its protein product is CASSRDRVLHSPLHF.

This rearrangement joins TRBV7-9 to TRBJ1-1; D is ambiguous. V dropped 1 base and J dropped 1 base, with 16 bases sitting between them. The CDR3 extends over 17 amino acids. CDR1 is SEHNR and CDR2 is FQNEAQ in the germline V gene (reference sequence). In nucleotides, the CDR3 is TGTGCCAGCAGCTTAGGAATTCTTGCCGGGAAGAACACTGAAGCTTTCTTT. This codes for CASSLGILAGKNTEAFF.